These 11 T cell receptor beta chains originate from one sample sequenced in a study of cytomegalovirus exposure and HLA in healthy donors. Measured with immunoSEQ multiplex PCR; TCRdb has only the in-frame clones, and not every one. The sample lists 200,000 or so clones, around 83% occurring once. The sample was PBMCs. These receptors came from a woman aged 30 to 39 in good health and CMV-seropositive.

The chain joins TRBV10-1 to TRBJ2-1; TRBD2 agrees at 11 bases. Germline V gives CDR1 WNHNN, CDR2 SYGVQD (reference sequence). Germline trimming cut 3 bases from V and 8 bases from J; bases unmatched to any gene: 3. There are 14 residues in the CDR3. CDR3 loop: CASSDSGREDEQFF. The CDR3 DNA is TGCGCCAGCAGTGATAGCGGGAGGGAGGATGAGCAGTTCTTC.

The chain carries TRBV4-1 and TRBJ1-5; 11 bases align to TRBD1. Germline CDR1 reads MGHRA; CDR2 reads YSYEKL. Unmatched junction bases numbered 5, after V lost 6 bases and J lost 4 bases. This CDR3 is built from 15 residues. Written as DNA, the CDR3 is TGCGCCAGCAGTTACCGGGACAGGGGGAATCAGCCCCAGCATTTT. It encodes CASSYRDRGNQPQHF.

The chain has TRBV5-6 and TRBJ2-7; 7 bases align to TRBD2. From germline, CDR1 is SGHDT and CDR2 YYEEEE. The CDR3 is 16 residues long. V was clipped by 4 bases and J by 4 bases; unmatched bases: 14. The CDR3 nucleotides read TGTGCCAGCAGCCCCGTCACCTTGCGGGAGAGGTACGAGCAGTACTTC. It is translated as CASSPVTLRERYEQYF.

This clone was observed a few times. The chain combines TRBV28 with TRBJ1-1; no definite D call. Germline CDR1 MDHEN, CDR2 SYDVKM. This CDR3 contains 10 residues. The V gene lost 6 bases and the J gene lost 4 bases, with 3 bases spanning the gap. The CDR3, as DNA: TGTGCCAGCAGGGCCACTGAAGCTTTCTTT. Residues: CASRATEAFF.

This rearrangement joins TRBV6-6 to TRBJ2-1; D gene ambiguous. The length of the CDR3 is 13 residues. The germline V gene encodes CDR1 MNHNY and CDR2 SVGAGI (reference sequence). The V and J ends lost 4 bases and 3 bases respectively, with 7 bases between them. CDR3 DNA: TGTGCCAGCAGTTTTGAGAACTACAATGAGCAGTTCTTC. Translated: CASSFENYNEQFF.

In its sample, this clone was seen a few times. J is TRBJ2-2 and V is TRBV5-1; D uncertain. Trimming removed 4 bases from V and 0 bases from J, with 7 bases in between. The length of the CDR3 is 14 residues. Per the germline V gene, CDR1 is SGHRS and CDR2 is YFSETQ. The CDR3 protein is CASSDLSNTGELFF. In DNA form, the CDR3 reads TGCGCCAGCAGCGACTTATCGAACACCGGGGAGCTGTTTTTT.

This clone was observed once. The chain joins TRBV29-1 to TRBJ1-1; TRBD1 agrees at 10 bases. V lost 7 bases and J lost 5; bases outside the gene matches: 7. Germline CDR1 is SQVTM and CDR2 is ANQGSEA. The CDR3 length is 13 residues. The CDR3 reads CSAGQGDGTEAFF. CDR3 bases: TGCAGCGCAGGACAGGGGGATGGGACTGAAGCTTTCTTT.

V is TRBV9 and J is TRBJ2-7, with 8 bases fitting TRBD1. Germline V gene data show CDR1 as SGDLS and CDR2 as YYNGEE. The CDR3 sequence is 14 residues long. The V gene end was trimmed by 6 bases and the J gene end by 3 bases; junction bases not matched to a gene: 8. The CDR3 region has the DNA TGTGCCAGCATCAGGGGGGACAGGCGCTACGAGCAGTACTTC. This gives the protein CASIRGDRRYEQYF.

The V gene is TRBV19, the J gene TRBJ2-3, with 7 bases matching TRBD2. The CDR3 runs 14 residues. Germline-derived CDR1 and CDR2 are LNHDA and SQIVND (reference sequence). The V gene end was trimmed by 4 bases and the J gene end by 1 base; junction bases not matched to a gene: 2. As DNA, the CDR3 is TGTGCCAGTAGTACCCTAGCGGGCACAGATACGCAGTATTTT. This translates into CASSTLAGTDTQYF.

V and J are TRBV19 and TRBJ1-5, with 7 bases that match TRBD1. V trimming: 7 bases; J trimming: 7 bases; junction bases outside the gene matches: 10. There are 14 residues in the CDR3. CDR1 is LNHDA, CDR2 SQIVND, per germline (reference sequence). CDR3 nucleotides: TGTGCCAGTAAAGAAAAGGACAGGAGGCAGCCCCAGCATTTT. Translating gives CASKEKDRRQPQHF.

The V call is TRBV7-9, the J call TRBJ1-1; a possible D gene is TRBD1 (6 bases). CDR1 and CDR2 from the germline V gene are SEHNR and FQNEAQ (reference sequence). V was pared by 5 bases and J by 1 base, with 11 bases between. The CDR3 length is 14 residues. The CDR3 sequence is CASSPGVSNTEAFF. The CDR3 coding sequence is TGTGCCAGCAGCCCAGGGGTATCGAACACTGAAGCTTTCTTT.